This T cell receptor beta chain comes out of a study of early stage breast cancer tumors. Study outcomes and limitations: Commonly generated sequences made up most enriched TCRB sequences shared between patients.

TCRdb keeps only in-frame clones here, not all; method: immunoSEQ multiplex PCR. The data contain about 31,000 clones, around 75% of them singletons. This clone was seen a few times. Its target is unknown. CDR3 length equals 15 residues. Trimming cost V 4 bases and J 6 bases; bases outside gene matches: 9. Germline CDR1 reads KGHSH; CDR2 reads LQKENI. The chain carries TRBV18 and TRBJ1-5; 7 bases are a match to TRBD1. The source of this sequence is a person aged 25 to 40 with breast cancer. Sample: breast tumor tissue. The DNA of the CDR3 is TGTGCCAGCTCACTCGAGACAGGGAGGGGTCAGCCCCAGCATTTT. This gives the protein CASSLETGRGQPQHF.